This T cell receptor (beta chain) was sequenced during a study of beta chain features in type 1 diabetes. Points from the study as a whole: Moderate yet significant TCRB CDR3 shortening was seen in Type 1 diabetes patients in all four CD4+ subsets.

Sorting based on CD45RO/CCR7/CD25/CD127/CD95/CD27 separated CD4+ naive, central memory, regulatory and stem cell-like memory cells. Of note for this clone: Its antigen is not known.

Isolated RNA was reverse transcribed in full, so expressed TCRB transcripts were sequenced. Sequenced by immunoSEQ multiplex PCR; TCRdb stores in-frame clones only, minus some. Seen here are roughly 350,000 clones, 11% observed once, and the top ten hold under 0.02%. Trimming took 5 bases from V and 2 from J; bases not matched to a gene: 10. This CDR3 is built from 16 residues. In germline, CDR1 is LNHDA, CDR2 SQIVND (reference sequence). Sequencing was performed on naive CD4+ T cells from blood. J is TRBJ2-7 and V is TRBV19, with 9 bases matching TRBD1. The clonotype originates from a woman between 25 and 40 years old in good health. The CDR3 nucleotides are TGTGCCAGTAGTCTACCTCTGGGACAGGGAACCTACGAGCAGTACTTC. It translates to CASSLPLGQGTYEQYF.